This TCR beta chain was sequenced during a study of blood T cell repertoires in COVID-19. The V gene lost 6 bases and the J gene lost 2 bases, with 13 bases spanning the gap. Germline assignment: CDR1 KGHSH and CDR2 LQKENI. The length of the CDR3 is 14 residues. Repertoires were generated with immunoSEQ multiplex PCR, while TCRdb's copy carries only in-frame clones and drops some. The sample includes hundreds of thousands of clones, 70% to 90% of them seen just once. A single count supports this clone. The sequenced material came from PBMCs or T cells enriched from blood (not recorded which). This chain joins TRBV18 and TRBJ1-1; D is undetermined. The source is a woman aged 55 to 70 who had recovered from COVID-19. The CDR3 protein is CASSTSGSNTEAFF. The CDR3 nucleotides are TGTGCCAGCTCTACCTCGGGGTCAAACACTGAAGCTTTCTTT.